Below, 28 T cell receptor beta chains from the same sample are listed, as sequenced in a study of cytomegalovirus exposure and HLA in healthy donors. The primer mix had 60 Vbeta and 13 Jbeta primers. The protocol was immunoSEQ multiplex PCR, while the TCRdb copy is restricted to in-frame clones and leaves out a portion. The sample yields approximately 27,000 clones, just under 70% seen once. The sequencing input was PBMCs. These receptors originate from a woman aged 45 to 65 in good health and CMV-seronegative.

In its sample, this clone was seen a few times. The chain recombines TRBV5-4 with TRBJ2-7; tentative D call: TRBD1 (5 bases). The CDR3 sequence is 17 residues long. V lost 1 base and J lost 2, with 19 bases in between. From germline, CDR1 is SGHNT and CDR2 YYREEE (reference sequence). This CDR3 is CASSLTRTGNQPYEQYF. DNA for the CDR3: TGTGCCAGCAGCTTGACGCGAACAGGTAACCAACCCTACGAGCAGTACTTC.

The V and J genes are TRBV11-2 and TRBJ1-1; TRBD1 might be the D (5 bases). CDR3 length: 14 residues. The ends were cut back, 1 base at V and 6 bases at J, with 12 bases in the middle. Germline CDR1 SGHAT, CDR2 FQNNGV. CDR3 in amino acids: CASSLGGQTSEAFF. The DNA for the CDR3 is TGTGCCAGCAGCTTAGGGGGCCAGACGTCTGAAGCTTTCTTT.

This clone was observed a few times. The V and J genes are TRBV7-9 and TRBJ1-6; maybe TRBD1 (5 bases). V lost 5 bases and J 6 bases, leaving 11 bases between the germline ends. Germline CDR1 is SEHNR and CDR2 is FQNEAQ (reference sequence). This CDR3 is built from 14 residues. The DNA of the CDR3 is TGTGCCAGCAGCCCTCAGGGAGGTAATTCACCCCTCCACTTT. Translation gives CASSPQGGNSPLHF.

Comments on this clone: The junction differs from germline at one of its ends, possibly a read error. The J gene is TRBJ2-2, the V gene TRBV10-2, with a weak D call TRBD1 (6 bases). Germline CDR1 is WSHSY and CDR2 is SAAADI. The CDR3 spans 13 residues. The CDR3 is CASSQSGTGELFF. In DNA form, the CDR3 reads TGCGCCAGCAGTCAGTCAGGGACAGGGGAGCTGTTTTTT.

This sequence joins TRBV2 and TRBJ2-7, with a possible D match to TRBD1 (5 bases). This CDR3 comprises 11 residues. The ends were cut back, 7 bases at V and 2 bases at J, with 6 bases in the middle. The germline V gene encodes CDR1 SNHLY and CDR2 FYNNEI. The CDR3 region has the DNA TGTGCCAGCACACAGGCCTACGAGCAGTACTTC. Its translation is CASTQAYEQYF.

This chain uses TRBV28 with TRBJ1-4; 8 bases are a match to TRBD1. The ends lost 4 bases at V and 3 bases at J; junction bases unmatched: 1. From germline, CDR1 is MDHEN and CDR2 SYDVKM. The CDR3 has 14 amino acids. The CDR3 reads CASSWTGSNEKLFF. The CDR3 DNA reads TGTGCCAGCAGTTGGACAGGGTCTAATGAAAAACTGTTTTTT.

The rearrangement links TRBV4-2 to TRBJ1-2, with D possibly being TRBD1 (5 bases). Germline V CDR1 and CDR2: LGHNA, YNFKEQ. The V gene lost 0 bases and the J gene lost 0 bases, with 14 bases spanning the gap. This CDR3 comprises 17 residues. The CDR3 loop is CASSQEVSGGANYGYTF. The CDR3 DNA follows: TGTGCCAGCAGCCAAGAAGTATCGGGGGGAGCTAACTATGGCTACACCTTC.

CDR3 coding DNA: TGTGCCAGTATTAACCCAGGGCCGAACACTGAAGCTTTCTTT. Protein: CASINPGPNTEAFF. The chain recombines TRBV19 with TRBJ1-1; possibly TRBD1 for D (5 bases). V dropped 7 bases and J dropped 1 base, with 13 bases sitting between them. The CDR3 totals 14 residues. CDR1 and CDR2 from the germline V gene are LNHDA and SQIVND (reference sequence).

The chain recombines TRBV7-9 with TRBJ1-1; D remains unclear. Looked up from germline, CDR1 is SEHNR and CDR2 is FQNEAQ (reference sequence). The CDR3 is made up of 14 amino acids. Trimming took 0 bases from V and 6 from J, leaving 11 bases between them. The CDR3 DNA reads as TGTGCCAGCAGCTTAGCGCTCTTAGCAGCTGAAGCTTTCTTT. It translates to CASSLALLAAEAFF. The full variable domain, with the rest looked up from reference TRBV7-9 and TRBJ1-1, is DTGVSQNPRHKITKRGQNVTFRCDPISEHNRLYWYRQTLGQGPEFLTYFQNEAQLEKSRLLSDRFSAERPKGSFSTLEIQRTEQGDSAMYLCASSLALLAAEAFFGQGTRLTVV.

The chain recombines TRBV5-6 with TRBJ1-4, with D unclear. The germline gives CDR1 SGHDT, CDR2 YYEEEE. V dropped 4 bases and J dropped 2 bases, with 12 bases sitting between them. The CDR3 loop spans 15 amino acids. Written as DNA, the CDR3 is TGTGCCAGCAGCAGACGATCAGGTACTAATGAAAAACTGTTTTTT. Encoded protein: CASSRRSGTNEKLFF.

The V gene is TRBV29-1, the J gene TRBJ2-7; 9 nucleotides match TRBD2. This CDR3 spans 13 amino acids. In germline, CDR1 is SQVTM, CDR2 ANQGSEA. Trimming cost V 1 base and J 6 bases; bases outside gene matches: 4. CDR3 protein: CSVEGAGGREQYF. The DNA of the CDR3 is TGCAGCGTTGAAGGAGCGGGAGGTCGCGAGCAGTACTTC.

The count of this clone is one. V is TRBV7-8 and J is TRBJ2-7; TRBD2 agrees at 9 bases. Germline-derived CDR1 and CDR2 are SGHVS and FQNEAQ. The CDR3 length is 14 residues. V dropped 7 bases and J dropped 7; count of bases not matched to a gene: 11. The chain's CDR3 is CASTDIAGVSEQYF. DNA for the CDR3: TGTGCCAGCACGGATATAGCGGGAGTCAGTGAGCAGTACTTC.

The chain is built from TRBV6-1 and TRBJ1-4, with D tentatively TRBD1 (6 bases). CDR3 length: 14 residues. Germline CDR1 MNHNS, CDR2 SASEGT. The ends were cut back, 2 bases at V and 7 bases at J, with 11 bases in the middle. CDR3 sequence (DNA): TGTGCCAGCAGTGAACAGGGCAGGGGTGAAAAACTGTTTTTT. This codes for CASSEQGRGEKLFF.

The CDR3 here is CACGGRAWQPQHF. CDR3 bases: TGTGCATGCGGGGGCCGGGCATGGCAGCCCCAGCATTTT. The gene calls are TRBV28 and TRBJ1-5, with D tentatively TRBD1 (6 bases). This CDR3 comprises 13 residues. The germline V gene has CDR1 MDHEN and CDR2 SYDVKM.

The V and J genes are TRBV5-4 and TRBJ1-4; 10 positions agree with TRBD1. Germline V gives CDR1 SGHNT, CDR2 YYREEE (reference sequence). This CDR3 comprises 14 residues. V was pared by 3 bases and J by 8 bases, with 4 bases of the junction left unmatched. CDR3 in amino acids: CASSYGQGDEKLFF. The CDR3 nucleotides read TGTGCCAGCAGCTACGGACAGGGGGACGAAAAACTGTTTTTT. Together with reference TRBV5-4 and TRBJ1-4, the CDR3 gives the full variable domain: ETGVTQSPTHLIKTRGQQVTLRCSSQSGHNTVSWYQQALGQGPQFIFQYYREEENGRGNFPPRFSGLQFPNYSSELNVNALELDDSALYLCASSYGQGDEKLFFGSGTQLSVL.

CDR3 in amino acids: CASSSDSRANVLTF. CDR3 DNA sequence: TGTGCCAGCAGCTCCGACAGTAGGGCCAACGTCCTGACTTTC. The gene calls are TRBV7-9 and TRBJ2-6, with D perhaps TRBD1 (5 bases). CDR1 and CDR2 (germline): SEHNR, FQNEAQ (reference sequence). The CDR3 totals 14 residues. V was pared by 4 bases and J by 5 bases, with 9 bases between.

The chain recombines TRBV6-6 with TRBJ1-5; D possibly corresponds to TRBD1 (6 bases). CDR1 and CDR2 (germline): MNHNY, SVGAGI (reference sequence). The CDR3 covers 14 residues. V lost 6 bases and J 7 bases, leaving 16 bases between the germline ends. The chain's CDR3 is CASSTRGFYQPQHF. CDR3 nucleotide sequence: TGTGCCAGCAGCACCAGGGGTTTTTACCAGCCCCAGCATTTT.

The chain combines TRBV7-9 with TRBJ2-1; D remains ambiguous. The CDR3 length is 12 residues. Trimming took off 1 base at V and 12 bases at J, with 10 bases between the two ends. Germline values: CDR1 SEHNR, CDR2 FQNEAQ (reference sequence). The CDR3 region has the DNA TGTGCCAGCAGCTTAGGTGAGGTAGGGCAGTTCTTC. It is translated as CASSLGEVGQFF.

This clone was detected a few times. V and J are TRBV9 and TRBJ2-3, with D possibly being TRBD2 (5 bases). CDR1 and CDR2 from the germline V gene are SGDLS and YYNGEE. This CDR3 is built from 16 residues. Trimming pared 4 bases from V and 3 bases from J, leaving 18 bases between. The CDR3, as DNA: TGTGCCAGCAGCTATCAGGACCGGACGGGGACAGATACGCAGTATTTT. Encoded protein: CASSYQDRTGTDTQYF.

The chain links TRBV29-1 to TRBJ2-7; 7 bases match TRBD2. In germline, CDR1 is SQVTM, CDR2 ANQGSEA. The ends lost 3 bases at V and 7 bases at J; junction bases unmatched: 9. The CDR3 is 13 residues long. The chain's CDR3 is CSVEVGGRDEQYF. Here the CDR3 DNA reads TGCAGCGTTGAGGTGGGAGGGCGGGATGAGCAGTACTTC.

This clone was seen more than once but under ten times. The chain has TRBV28 and TRBJ1-2, with a weak D call TRBD1 (6 bases). Trimming stripped 7 bases from V and 4 bases from J, with 19 bases between. Germline CDR1 is MDHEN and CDR2 is SYDVKM. This CDR3 comprises 15 residues. CDR3 bases: TGTGCCAGCACAGCCCCCTCGGGGGGCAGCTATGGCTACACCTTC. Protein sequence: CASTAPSGGSYGYTF.

This clone was detected only a few times. V and J are TRBV4-2 and TRBJ2-7; TRBD1 might be the D (5 bases). Trimming cost V 0 bases and J 2 bases, with 11 bases left between them. The length of the CDR3 is 15 residues. Germline CDR1 LGHNA, CDR2 YNFKEQ. The CDR3 nucleotides read TGTGCCAGCAGCCAAGATGCACAGGACGCCTACGAGCAGTACTTC. Translating it yields CASSQDAQDAYEQYF.

The CDR3 loop is CASSEGTGGDQPQHF. The CDR3 region has the DNA TGCGCCAGCAGTGAGGGGACAGGGGGTGATCAGCCCCAGCATTTT. J is TRBJ1-5 and V is TRBV10-1; 11 positions agree with TRBD1. V lost 2 bases and J lost 5; bases outside the gene matches: 2. The CDR3 totals 15 residues. Germline assignment: CDR1 WNHNN and CDR2 SYGVQD (reference sequence).

Here the CDR3 DNA reads TGTGCAAGTCGCCTGGGGACTAGTCAGTACTTC. Protein product: CASRLGTSQYF. This chain uses TRBV12-2 with TRBJ2-7; the D call in the table, TRBD2, was not verified against the DNA. TRBV12-2 corresponds to a pseudogene. This CDR3 spans 11 amino acids.

The chain combines TRBV18 with TRBJ1-2; TRBD1 might be the D (6 bases). The germline gives CDR1 KGHSH, CDR2 LQKENI. CDR3 size: 16 residues. Trimming cost V 5 bases and J 1 base, with 17 bases left between them. CDR3 in amino acids: CASSVVSQGINYGYTF. The CDR3 DNA sequence: TGTGCCAGCTCAGTCGTTTCTCAGGGGATTAACTATGGCTACACCTTC.

This clone was counted only a few times. The CDR3 nucleotides read TGTGCCAGCAGCCTGGACAGGGCAAATGAAAAACTGTTTTTT. Protein product: CASSLDRANEKLFF. The chain uses TRBV11-2 and TRBJ1-4; TRBD1 matches at 8 bases. Germline CDR1 reads SGHAT; CDR2 reads FQNNGV. CDR3 length equals 14 residues. J was trimmed by 5 bases and V by 5 bases; bases with no gene match: 4. The variable domain in full, with the rest retrieved from reference TRBV11-2 and TRBJ1-4, is EAGVAQSPRYKIIEKRQSVAFWCNPISGHATLYWYQQILGQGPKLLIQFQNNGVVDDSQLPKDRFSAERLKGVDSTLKIQPAKLEDSAVYLCASSLDRANEKLFFGSGTQLSVL.

This rearrangement joins TRBV25-1 to TRBJ2-1; 11 positions match TRBD2. CDR1 is MGHDK and CDR2 is SYGVNS in the germline V gene. The CDR3 runs 16 residues. V lost 7 bases to trimming and J lost 2 bases; unmatched junction nucleotides: 7. The CDR3 protein is CASTLAGGTPYNEQFF. Written as DNA, the CDR3 is TGTGCCAGCACCCTAGCGGGAGGTACCCCCTACAATGAGCAGTTCTTC.

This chain uses TRBV6-1 with TRBJ2-7, with TRBD2 matching 7 bases. The germline gives CDR1 MNHNS, CDR2 SASEGT. V lost 0 bases to trimming and J lost 6 bases; unmatched junction nucleotides: 5. The CDR3 covers 14 residues. In DNA, the CDR3 is TGTGCCAGCAGTGAAGCGGGAGGGCCGGGCGAGCAGTACTTC. Its translation is CASSEAGGPGEQYF.